The 11 T cell receptor beta chains below were found in one sample sequenced in a study of T-cell reconstitution after alpha-beta-depleted transplantation in children (dated by TCRdb to the mid-2010s). The method behind the library was PCR. The instrument given in TCRdb is Illumina HiSeq 2500. TCR library preparation used molecular barcoding, with unique molecular identifiers applied to normalize quantification of the TCRbeta repertoire. TCRdb trimmed public reads at Q25 via fastp, called clones via MiXCR and kept in-frame beta chains. Entries are consolidated by CDR3 protein sequence, retaining the most common genes and DNA. In all, the sample holds just over 200,000 distinct CDR3 sequences, and 7.5% to 9.5% of those were seen once. The ten largest clones take up roughly 36% of the sample. The intended sense of this specimen's treatment or condition label: allogeneic hematopoietic cell transplantation with graft depleted of TCRalphabeta T cells and CD19 B cells.

Material: PBMCs, mostly from graft donor cells, obtained 360 days after TCRalphabeta/CD19-depleted stem cell transplant. The receptors originated from a male patient aged 2 to 9 who had a stem cell transplant for acute myeloid leukemia, so the T cells may come from the graft donor.

In its sample, this clonotype was seen many times. In DNA, the CDR3 is TGCAGTGCTATTATAGCGGGGGGCCGGAAAGGGGAGCTGTTTTTT. It is translated as CSAIIAGGRKGELFF. The rearrangement joins TRBV20-1 to TRBJ2-2; 10 nucleotides match TRBD2. The CDR3 runs to 15 residues. The V gene end was trimmed by 4 bases and the J gene end by 8 bases; junction bases not matched to a gene: 10. The germline gives CDR1 DFQATT, CDR2 SNEGSKA (reference sequence).

The V call is TRBV20-1, the J call TRBJ1-3, with D perhaps matching TRBD1 (6 bases). The V gene's germline CDR1 is DFQATT and CDR2 SNEGSKA (reference sequence). The V and J ends lost 6 bases and 3 bases respectively, with 24 bases between them. The CDR3 consists of 17 residues. CDR3 residues: CSAPSFEAGAGGNTIYF. DNA of the CDR3: TGCAGTGCCCCCAGTTTCGAAGCGGGGGCTGGTGGAAACACCATATATTTT.

This clonotype has just a few counts. The rearrangement uses TRBV7-2 and TRBJ2-1; 7 bases fit TRBD1. Germline V gives CDR1 SGHTA, CDR2 FQGNSA. The CDR3 runs 16 residues. Germline trimming cut 0 bases from V and 2 bases from J; bases unmatched to any gene: 4. Here the CDR3 DNA reads TGTGCCAGCAGCTTAGCCCGACAGGGACCCTACAATGAGCAGTTCTTC. Its translation: CASSLARQGPYNEQFF.

This clonotype was recorded at least ten times. This chain links TRBV12-3 or TRBV12-4 with TRBJ2-4; TRBD1 matches at 7 bases. The junction had 3 bases not matched to a gene; V was cut back by 4 bases and J by 0 bases. The CDR3 has 15 amino acids. For the CDR3, the DNA is TGTGCCAGCAGTTGGGGACAGTTAGCCAAAAACATTCAGTACTTC. Protein product: CASSWGQLAKNIQYF.

The V gene is TRBV7-3, the J gene TRBJ2-1, with a weak D call TRBD2 (5 bases). V dropped 2 bases and J dropped 8 bases, with 16 bases sitting between them. This CDR3 has 15 amino acids. The V gene's germline CDR1 is SGHTA and CDR2 FQGTGA. Written as DNA, the CDR3 is TGTGCCAGCAGCTTATTGGGCAGGTACGGGGATGAGCAGTTCTTC. Translated: CASSLLGRYGDEQFF. Supplemented by reference TRBV7-3 and TRBJ2-1, the full variable domain reads GAGVSQTPSNKVTEKGKYVELRCDPISGHTALYWYRQSLGQGPEFLIYFQGTGAADDSGLPNDRFFAVRPEGSVSTLKIQRTERGDSAVYLCASSLLGRYGDEQFFGPGTRLTVL.

Ten or more counts support this clonotype. The genes are TRBV12-3 or TRBV12-4 and TRBJ2-5; no definite D call. The CDR3 is 15 residues long. V lost 4 bases to trimming and J lost 3 bases, with 15 bases between them. CDR3: CASSSRGALKETQYF. The CDR3 DNA reads as TGTGCCAGCAGTTCCCGAGGAGCGCTTAAAGAGACCCAGTACTTC.

The rearrangement joins TRBV24-1 to TRBJ2-7, with 7 nucleotides matching TRBD2. With 1 base clipped from V and 2 bases from J, the junction kept 10 bases outside the gene matches. The CDR3 runs to 17 residues. Germline V lookup: CDR1 KGHDR, CDR2 SFDVKD. For the CDR3, the DNA is TGTGCCACCAGTGATTTTATGGGGGGGAGCCCAACCTACGAGCAGTACTTC. Its protein is CATSDFMGGSPTYEQYF.

This clonotype was detected many times. This rearrangement joins TRBV29-1 to TRBJ2-2; D unclear. This CDR3 is built from 13 residues. CDR1 is SQVTM and CDR2 is ANQGSEA in the germline V gene. The germline V and J ends were trimmed by 3 bases and 1 base, with 6 bases remaining between them. The CDR3, as DNA: TGCAGCGTTGATCCTGGGAACACCGGGGAGCTGTTTTTT. As protein: CSVDPGNTGELFF.

This clonotype showed up just a few times. The gene calls are TRBV11-2 and TRBJ2-7, with TRBD2 as a possible D gene (6 bases). CDR3 length equals 13 residues. V lost 0 bases and J lost 7, with 10 bases in between. The germline V gene has CDR1 SGHAT and CDR2 FQNNGV. The CDR3, as DNA: TGTGCCAGCAGCTTAGAGGCCGGAGGGGAGCAGTACGTC. Translated: CASSLEAGGEQYV.

This clonotype was seen at least ten times. The V gene is TRBV29-1, the J gene TRBJ2-7; maybe TRBD1 (6 bases). Trimming took 7 bases from V and 0 from J, leaving 16 bases between them. The germline CDR1 and CDR2 sequences are SQVTM and ANQGSEA. This CDR3 contains 14 residues. This CDR3 reads CSGTGQGNSYEQYF. CDR3 nucleotides: TGCAGCGGTACGGGTCAGGGGAACTCCTACGAGCAGTACTTC.

This clonotype came up many times. V and J are TRBV20-1 and TRBJ1-1; D ambiguous. The V gene's germline CDR1 is DFQATT and CDR2 SNEGSKA (reference sequence). V was pared by 5 bases and J by 4 bases, with 11 bases between. The CDR3 is 12 residues long. The chain's CDR3 is CSACRPVTEAFF. The CDR3 bases are TGCAGTGCTTGTAGACCCGTCACTGAAGCTTTCTTT.